Given below is one T cell receptor beta chain in context. Its antigen specificity is not known. Base qualities are missing; no much larger clone stands one base away. The entry originates in a study of T cell repertoires in cytomegalovirus infection (dated 2019 in TCRdb). A note on the overall study: Because public TCR beta signatures pointed to carriage of CMV infection together with the matching HLA type, the HLA type of each donor mattered for the analysis.

The reads were generated on an Illumina HiSeq 1500. TCRdb cleaned the public reads at Q25 with fastp, built clones with MiXCR and kept in-frame beta chains. Identical CDR3 proteins give one entry, which carries the most common genes and DNA. Within this sample are more than 200,000 distinct CDR3 sequences, with roughly 9% of them counted one time only. The biggest ten clones account for roughly 16% of the sample. Here is what the overall study found, with its caveats: The ex vivo response was dominated by HLA-C-restricted CMV-specific TCR beta clonotypes, which also provided the single most frequent clonotype in two of eight donors. In both this cohort and an independent cohort of 352 donors, the cumulative frequency of public TCR beta family members distinguished carriers of CMV infection plus the relevant HLA type.

Sequencing was carried out using PBMCs. The source is a human donor in good health (CMV status not recorded). Some clones in this sample may be carry-over from other donors' samples.

Here is the DNA: TGTGCCAGCAGACGCCAGGACAGGATAGCTTCACCCCTCCACTTT. This encodes CASRRQDRIASPLHF. The chain employs TRBV27 and TRBJ1-6; 7 bases in between match TRBD1. V has 6 bases trimmed and J has 9 bases trimmed; junction bases matching no gene number 11. CDR1 MNHEY and CDR2 SMNVEV were looked up in the germline V gene (reference sequence). The CDR3 contains 15 residues, cysteine and phenylalanine counted. The sequence is cut down to CDR3 DNA, 45 bases in frame from base 1.